This T cell receptor beta chain was captured by sequencing in a study of T cells after somatic rescue of genetic block (TCRdb year 2020). In terms of the full investigation: The study assessed how robust, over the long term, a T-cell system was when the system had developed through somatic rescue of a genetic block in T-cell development.

Libraries were prepared through the immunoSEQ multiplex PCR assay. As stored in TCRdb, this immuneACCESS dataset retains in-frame rearrangements with V and J assigned. A fraction of the clones does not appear; measured against another copy, unresolved V genes explain less than half of the discrepancy, and the remainder lacks a known reason. Across this sample there are some 15,000 clones, with under 80% seen only once. The ten largest clones take up 25% to 35% of the sample. This clone has only a few counts. Its binding antigen is unknown. Base qualities are missing; no much larger clone stands one base away. The sample was peripheral blood mononuclear cells (PBMCs). This sequence originates from a man between 18 and 29 years old.

The bases are TGTGCCAGCAGCTTCGTAGAGACCCAGTACTTC. Translated, it reads CASSFVETQYF. The sequence joins TRBV5-6 to TRBJ2-5, with an unclear D gene assignment. Inclusive of the bounding cysteine and phenylalanine, the CDR3 is 11 residues long. Here the CDR3 DNA is all that survives: 33 bases in frame from base 1. V is clipped by 2 bases and J by 4 bases, and the sequence between their germline boundaries is 3 bases long. Based on the germline V gene, the CDR1 and CDR2 sequences are SGHDT and YYEEEE.